Shown below are 13 T cell receptor beta chains from a single sample sequenced in a study of control samples from healthy donors and cancer patients. Assay: immunoSEQ multiplex PCR; the TCRdb copy retains only in-frame clones and omits some. This sample yields roughly 32,000 clones, of which about 86% are seen a single time; about 1.6% belongs to the top ten. The sequenced material came from PBMCs. Every receptor here comes from a woman aged 40 to 55 with lung cancer.

The chain combines TRBV11-2 with TRBJ1-1, with 7 bases aligning to TRBD1. The V gene end was trimmed by 7 bases and the J gene end by 4 bases; junction bases not matched to a gene: 9. The length of the CDR3 is 14 residues. Per germline, CDR1 SGHAT and CDR2 FQNNGV. CDR3 sequence: CASTPGGYGTEAFF. The DNA for the CDR3 is TGTGCCAGCACCCCAGGGGGATACGGCACTGAAGCTTTCTTT.

The V gene is TRBV7-9, the J gene TRBJ1-1, with no clear D. The V end was cut by 5 bases, the J end by 10 bases, with 11 bases between. Germline lookup yields CDR1 SEHNR and CDR2 FQNEAQ (reference sequence). The length of the CDR3 is 11 residues. CDR3 amino acids: CASSPGVGAFF. CDR3 DNA: TGTGCCAGCAGCCCCGGGGTAGGAGCTTTCTTT.

DNA of the CDR3: TGTGCCAGCAGCAGCTATGGCAATCAGCCCCAGCATTTT. Amino acids: CASSSYGNQPQHF. The V gene is TRBV6-6, the J gene TRBJ1-5; D unclear. V gave up 6 bases and J gave up 2 bases, with 8 bases separating them. Germline CDR1 and CDR2: MNHNY and SVGAGI (reference sequence). The CDR3 is 13 residues long.

The V gene is TRBV24-1, the J gene TRBJ1-2; 8 bases line up with TRBD1. Germline CDR1 is KGHDR and CDR2 is SFDVKD. V shed 2 bases and J 4 bases; nucleotides not matched to a gene: 2. CDR3 length: 14 amino acids. CDR3 bases: TGTGCCACCAGTGATTATGACAGGGGCTATGGCTACACCTTC. Encoded protein: CATSDYDRGYGYTF.

This chain links TRBV10-3 with TRBJ2-7, with D hard to call. The CDR3 spans 12 residues. The V and J ends lost 6 bases and 1 base respectively, with 7 bases between them. The germline V gene encodes CDR1 ENHRY and CDR2 SYGVKD. Written as DNA, the CDR3 is TGTGCCATCAGCTCAGATTCCTACGAGCAGTACTTC. Translated: CAISSDSYEQYF.

The table lists this clone with a count of one. The rearrangement uses TRBV3-1 (or the pseudogene TRBV3-2) and TRBJ2-7; the D gene is possibly TRBD2 (5 bases). This CDR3 comprises 15 residues. Germline-derived CDR1 and CDR2 are LGHDT and YNNKEL (reference sequence). The V and J ends lost 4 bases and 0 bases respectively, with 13 bases between them. The CDR3 coding sequence is TGTGCCAGCAGCCCTGGGCGGAGGCCCTCCTACGAGCAGTACTTC. Translating gives CASSPGRRPSYEQYF.

The V call is TRBV20-1, the J call TRBJ1-5; maybe TRBD1 (6 bases). V lost 3 bases, J lost 5 bases, and 14 bases lay in between. The CDR3 length is 14 residues. The V gene's germline CDR1 is DFQATT and CDR2 SNEGSKA (reference sequence). The CDR3 loop reads CSASPRGRDQPQHF. In nucleotides, the CDR3 is TGCAGTGCTAGTCCCCGGGGGCGCGATCAGCCCCAGCATTTT.

V and J are TRBV2 and TRBJ1-2, with D hard to call. CDR1 is SNHLY, CDR2 FYNNEI, per germline. V lost 7 bases to trimming and J lost 4 bases, with 19 bases between them. The CDR3 has 15 residues. CDR3: CASIRAAEAPYGYTF. For the CDR3, the DNA is TGTGCCAGCATCCGGGCAGCTGAGGCCCCCTATGGCTACACCTTC.

The V call is TRBV7-3, the J call TRBJ2-2, with unresolved D. The CDR3 runs 14 residues. Germline assignment: CDR1 SGHTA and CDR2 FQGTGA. With 5 bases removed from V and 6 bases from J, the gap between germline ends came to 13 bases. Here the CDR3 DNA reads TGTGCCAGCAGCCCCACATCGTTAGCCGGGGAGCTGTTTTTT. It specifies CASSPTSLAGELFF.

The V gene is TRBV5-1, the J gene TRBJ1-2, with no clear D. Germline CDR1 and CDR2: SGHRS and YFSETQ. The CDR3 sequence is 14 residues long. V shed 0 bases and J shed 2 bases, with 8 bases lying between them. This CDR3 reads CASSLAPANYGYTF. The CDR3 nucleotides read TGCGCCAGCAGCTTGGCCCCGGCAAACTATGGCTACACCTTC.

This chain joins TRBV29-1 and TRBJ2-3, with D perhaps TRBD1 (6 bases). Germline V lookup: CDR1 SQVTM, CDR2 ANQGSEA. V was pared by 5 bases and J by 3 bases, with 12 bases between. The CDR3 loop spans 13 amino acids. The CDR3 DNA sequence: TGCAGCGTTACAGGGATGGGGACAGATACGCAGTATTTT. Translated, it gives CSVTGMGTDTQYF.

V gene TRBV7-2 combines with J gene TRBJ2-7; D uncertain. The CDR3 covers 13 residues. Per the germline V gene, CDR1 is SGHTA and CDR2 is FQGNSA. The ends were cut back, 4 bases at V and 7 bases at J, with 14 bases in the middle. CDR3 sequence (DNA): TGTGCCAGCAGCTCACCCCCCCCATGGGAGCAGTACTTC. Its translation: CASSSPPPWEQYF.

This clone has only a few counts. The chain couples TRBV29-1 to TRBJ1-2; possible D gene TRBD1, 6 bases. CDR1 and CDR2 (germline): SQVTM, ANQGSEA. The CDR3 consists of 12 residues. Trimming pared 5 bases from V and 8 bases from J, leaving 15 bases between. The CDR3 sequence is CSVFPGQGGYTF. The CDR3 bases are TGCAGCGTTTTTCCGGGACAAGGCGGCTACACCTTC.